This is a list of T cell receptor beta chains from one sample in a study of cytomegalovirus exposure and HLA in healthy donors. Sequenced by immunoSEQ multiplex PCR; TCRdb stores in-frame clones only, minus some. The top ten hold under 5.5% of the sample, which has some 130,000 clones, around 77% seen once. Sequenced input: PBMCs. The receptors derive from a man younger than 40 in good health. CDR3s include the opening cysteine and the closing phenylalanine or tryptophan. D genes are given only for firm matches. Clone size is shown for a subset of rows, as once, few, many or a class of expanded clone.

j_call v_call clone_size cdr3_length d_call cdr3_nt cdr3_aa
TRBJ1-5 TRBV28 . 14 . TGTGCCACGGACAGCTTGGGTTTAAATCAGCCCCAGCATTTT CATDSLGLNQPQHF
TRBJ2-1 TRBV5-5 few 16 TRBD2 TGTGCCAGCAGCCCCCGGGTCACGGGAGGTTTGGATGAGCAGTTCTTC CASSPRVTGGLDEQFF
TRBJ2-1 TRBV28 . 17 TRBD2 TGTGCCAGCAGCCGCACCCCCTGGACTAGCGGAGGCCCCAAGATCTTCTTC CASSRTPWTSGGPKIFF
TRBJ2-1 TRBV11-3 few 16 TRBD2 TGTGCCAGCAGCCCCCCCGGGACTAGAGGATGGCGTGAGCAGTTCTTC CASSPPGTRGWREQFF
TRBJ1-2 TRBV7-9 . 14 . TGTTCCAGCAGCTTAACTACCAGCAATTATGGCTACACCTTC CSSSLTTSNYGYTF
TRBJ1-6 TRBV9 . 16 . TGTGCCAGCAGCGTATCTCCATCTCTCGGTGATTCACCCCTCCACTTT CASSVSPSLGDSPLHF
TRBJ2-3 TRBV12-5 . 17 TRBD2 TGTGCTAGTGGTTTGGGAAGAAGCGGGATACGGGCGGATACGCAGTATTTT CASGLGRSGIRADTQYF
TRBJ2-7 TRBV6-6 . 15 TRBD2 TGTGCCAGCAGGGGGAGCGGGAGTGGCTCCTACGAGCAGTACTTC CASRGSGSGSYEQYF
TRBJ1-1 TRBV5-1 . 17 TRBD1 TGCGCCAGCAGCTTGGACCCCCAGGACAGGACGAGCACTGAAGCTTTCTTT CASSLDPQDRTSTEAFF
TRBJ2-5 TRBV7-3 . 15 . TGTGCCAGCAGCAACCTAGGGGAGGTTGGGGAGACCCAGTACTTC CASSNLGEVGETQYF
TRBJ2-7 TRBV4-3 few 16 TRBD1 TGCGCCAGCAGCCAAGATGGGACAGGGTTCCCCTACGAGCAGTACTTC CASSQDGTGFPYEQYF
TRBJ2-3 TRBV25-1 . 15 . TGTGCCAGCAGTCCCCAGGGGGGCCGCACAGATACGCAGTATTTT CASSPQGGRTDTQYF
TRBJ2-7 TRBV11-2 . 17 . TGTGCCAGCAGCCTCACCCTCACAAACCGACAGACCTACGAGCAGTACTTC CASSLTLTNRQTYEQYF
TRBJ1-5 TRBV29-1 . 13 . TGCAGCGTTGAACTGGGGCGCAATCAGCCCCAGCATTTT CSVELGRNQPQHF
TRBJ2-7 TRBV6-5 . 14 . TGTGCCAGCAGTTACTCCGCGAGCTCCTACGAGCAGTACTTC CASSYSASSYEQYF
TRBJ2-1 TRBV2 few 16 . TGTGCCAGCACCACTTCAGGGTACGAGGCCTACAATGAGCAGTTCTTC CASTTSGYEAYNEQFF
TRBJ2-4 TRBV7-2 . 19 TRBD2 TGTGCCAGCAGCCCGGGACTAGCGGGAGTTCGGTCAGCCAAAAACATTCAGTACTTC CASSPGLAGVRSAKNIQYF